This entry concerns a single TCR beta chain. This entry comes from a study of cytomegalovirus exposure and HLA in healthy donors. Germline CDR1 reads GTSNPN; CDR2 reads SVGIG (reference sequence). Trimming shortened V by 2 bases and J by 3 bases, and 8 bases separated the two germline ends. There are 13 residues in the CDR3. In the PCR, 60 Vbeta and 13 Jbeta primers were used. Data came from immunoSEQ multiplex PCR; TCRdb stores just in-frame clones and leaves some out. The repertoire holds 120,000 or so clones, with more than 70% as singletons. This sequence joins TRBV30 and TRBJ2-1; weak D call: TRBD2 (5 bases). The specimen was PBMCs. The receptor was isolated from a woman between 50 and 59 years old in good health and CMV-seropositive. The CDR3 region has the DNA TGTGCCTGGAGTCTACGGGGCTACAATGAGCAGTTCTTC. Protein product: CAWSLRGYNEQFF.